Presented here are 20 T cell receptor beta chains from one specimen sequenced in a study of Ad26.COV2.S vaccination and SARS-CoV-2 variants (dated by TCRdb to about 2021). Library creation used the immunoSEQ multiplex PCR assay. TCRdb stores this immuneACCESS table with in-frame sequences only. Part of the clones is absent; in the studies checked, under half of the shortfall reflects unresolved V genes, and no reason is known for the rest. The sample has some 320,000 clones on record, about 86% of them singletons. Under 2% of the sample lies in the top ten. According to the study, the label for this sample's treatment or condition signals: 19 received Ad26.COV2.S at low or high dose, single or two shots; five or six received placebo; per-sample allocation not given. Repertoires of vaccine and placebo recipients were sequenced from samples collected on day 63 after the first injection. Source: peripheral blood, taken in a trial of Ad26.COV2.S vaccine versus placebo. All receptors come from a person between 18 and 60 years old who received the Ad26.COV2.S COVID-19 vaccine or a placebo.

The CDR3: CASSTGTAVGVSPLHF. CDR3 sequence (DNA): TGTGCCAGTAGTACCGGGACAGCAGTGGGGGTCTCACCCCTCCACTTT. This chain links TRBV19 with TRBJ1-6; TRBD1 agrees at 7 bases. Per the germline V gene, CDR1 is LNHDA and CDR2 is SQIVND (reference sequence). Trimming took 4 bases from V and 10 from J; bases not matched to a gene: 13. There are 16 residues in the CDR3.

This sequence joins TRBV30 and TRBJ2-5; D tentatively reads TRBD1 or TRBD2 (5 bases each). This CDR3 has 18 amino acids. Trimming cost V 0 bases and J 0 bases, with 20 bases left between them. Looked up from germline, CDR1 is GTSNPN and CDR2 is SVGIG (reference sequence). The DNA for the CDR3 is TGTGCCTGGAGTGTACCTCACCGGGGCAGCCTTTACCAAGAGACCCAGTACTTC. Its protein product is CAWSVPHRGSLYQETQYF.

V usage is TRBV4-1 and J usage is TRBJ2-7, with TRBD1 identical over 10 bases. CDR3 size: 16 residues. The junction had 6 bases not matched to a gene; V was cut back by 4 bases and J by 0 bases. Germline CDR1 MGHRA, CDR2 YSYEKL. In nucleotides, the CDR3 is TGCGCCAGCAGCCCCGGGGGACAGGGGCACTCCTACGAGCAGTACTTC. Its translation is CASSPGGQGHSYEQYF.

This sequence joins TRBV5-1 and TRBJ2-7; TRBD1 agrees at 11 bases. Germline V CDR1 and CDR2: SGHRS, YFSETQ. This CDR3 spans 14 amino acids. J lost 3 bases, V lost 4 bases, and 3 bases had no gene match. As DNA, the CDR3 is TGCGCCAGCAGCAGGACAGGGGGCAACTACGAGCAGTACTTC. It encodes CASSRTGGNYEQYF.

The J gene is TRBJ1-2, the V gene TRBV29-1; the D gene is possibly TRBD1 (5 bases). CDR1 SQVTM and CDR2 ANQGSEA come from the germline V gene. The V and J ends lost 4 bases and 4 bases respectively, with 10 bases between them. The CDR3 length is 12 residues. The CDR3 here is CSVVSGSYGYTF. The CDR3 nucleotides are TGCAGCGTTGTTTCAGGGTCCTATGGCTACACCTTC.

The J gene is TRBJ2-3, the V gene TRBV6-2 or TRBV6-3; D unclear. The germline V gene has CDR1 MNHEY and CDR2 SVGEGT. This CDR3 is built from 11 residues. V dropped 5 bases and J dropped 0 bases, with 0 bases sitting between them. The CDR3 sequence is CASSSTDTQYF. Written as DNA, the CDR3 is TGTGCCAGCAGTAGCACAGATACGCAGTATTTT.

The rearrangement joins TRBV10-3 to TRBJ1-2, with a tentative D call TRBD1 (6 bases). Germline assignment: CDR1 ENHRY and CDR2 SYGVKD. V lost 10 bases and J lost 2, with 26 bases in between. The CDR3 spans 17 residues. CDR3 DNA sequence: TGTGCCACCGCGGCCCGGGCCAGGGGAGGAATAAACTATGGCTACACCTTC. Its protein is CATAARARGGINYGYTF.

This clone was seen only a few times. The chain links TRBV19 to TRBJ1-2, with D possibly matching TRBD1 (6 bases). CDR3 size: 17 residues. The germline V gene has CDR1 LNHDA and CDR2 SQIVND (reference sequence). Trimming left V 5 bases short and J 2 bases short, with 21 bases between. The CDR3 protein is CASSPVAGQLINYGYTF. In DNA, the CDR3 is TGTGCCAGTAGTCCAGTTGCCGGACAGCTAATAAACTATGGCTACACCTTC.

The chain couples TRBV10-3 to TRBJ2-5, with a tentative D call TRBD1 (6 bases). CDR3 length equals 13 residues. In germline, CDR1 is ENHRY, CDR2 SYGVKD. Deletions cut 10 bases from V and 2 bases from J, with 14 bases between. The CDR3 DNA sequence: TGTGCCACTGGGACACGGCAACAAGAGACCCAGTACTTC. Translated: CATGTRQQETQYF.

The count of this clone is one. This chain joins TRBV6-5 and TRBJ1-4; weak D call: TRBD1 (6 bases). The CDR3 is 12 amino acids. Looked up from germline, CDR1 is MNHEY and CDR2 is SVGAGI. Between the trimmed V and J ends, which lost 6 bases and 13 bases, there was a span of 15 bases. The CDR3 sequence: CASRRSTGTLFF. The CDR3 bases are TGTGCCAGCAGGAGATCGACAGGTACACTGTTTTTT.

V usage is TRBV10-3 and J usage is TRBJ1-1, with D possibly TRBD1 on 5 matching bases. The CDR3 runs 15 residues. The V gene's germline CDR1 is ENHRY and CDR2 SYGVKD. Trimming removed 0 bases at V and 11 bases at J, with 19 bases between. CDR3 loop: CAISESSSQGWTAFF. The CDR3 region has the DNA TGTGCCATCAGTGAGTCGAGTTCCCAGGGCTGGACGGCTTTCTTT.

The chain has TRBV5-6 and TRBJ2-5; D gene unclear. Per the germline V gene, CDR1 is SGHDT and CDR2 is YYEEEE. V was cut by 6 bases and J by 7 bases, with 19 bases left in between. There are 14 residues in the CDR3. CDR3 region: CASTIWDERGTQYF. CDR3 in DNA: TGTGCCAGCACTATTTGGGATGAGCGTGGGACCCAGTACTTC.

This CDR3 is CASSQDWLLGNSPLHF. The CDR3 nucleotides are TGCGCCAGCAGCCAAGATTGGCTCCTAGGTAATTCACCCCTCCACTTT. The chain uses TRBV4-3 and TRBJ1-6; the D is unclear. V lost 0 bases, J lost 6 bases, and 12 bases lay in between. CDR3 length: 16 amino acids. Germline loops: CDR1 LGHNA, CDR2 YSLEER.

This rearrangement joins TRBV5-1 to TRBJ1-1; 9 bases are shared with TRBD1. J gave up 4 bases and V 4 bases, and 8 bases lay outside the gene matches. There are 15 residues in the CDR3. From germline, CDR1 is SGHRS and CDR2 YFSETQ. CDR3 sequence: CASSGSGTGTTEAFF. The CDR3 DNA reads as TGCGCCAGCAGCGGAAGCGGGACAGGGACCACTGAAGCTTTCTTT.

The genes are TRBV30 and TRBJ1-6; D not resolved. CDR1 and CDR2 (germline): GTSNPN, SVGIG (reference sequence). Trimming left V 0 bases short and J 15 bases short, with 12 bases between. This CDR3 region has 12 residues. CDR3 nucleotide sequence: TGTGCCTGGAGTGTACTGGGCAGGCGCCTCCACTTT. Its translation is CAWSVLGRRLHF.

The CDR3 protein is CASSQAKGGGYNEQFF. The CDR3 bases are TGTGCCAGCTCGCAGGCCAAGGGCGGAGGCTACAATGAGCAGTTCTTC. The chain recombines TRBV18 with TRBJ2-1; D is perhaps TRBD2 (5 bases). CDR1 is KGHSH, CDR2 LQKENI, per germline. V was clipped by 6 bases and J by 3 bases, with 18 bases between them. The CDR3 runs to 16 residues.

The chain employs TRBV5-1 and TRBJ2-1; D is perhaps TRBD2 (7 bases). Trimming took 0 bases from V and 12 from J, leaving 22 bases between them. The CDR3 is 16 amino acids. The germline V gene has CDR1 SGHRS and CDR2 YFSETQ. CDR3 loop: CASSLEGGGANRRQFF. In DNA, the CDR3 is TGCGCCAGCAGCTTGGAGGGAGGGGGGGCGAATCGGAGGCAGTTCTTC.

This clone was counted a single time. V and J are TRBV6-1 and TRBJ1-2; weak D call: TRBD1 (6 bases). V shed 2 bases and J shed 4 bases, with 8 bases lying between them. The germline V gene has CDR1 MNHNS and CDR2 SASEGT. The CDR3 runs 13 residues. CDR3 in amino acids: CASSERGSYGYTF. CDR3 coding DNA: TGTGCCAGCAGTGAAAGGGGGTCCTATGGCTACACCTTC.

The CDR3 is CASSLGTSGDEQYF. The CDR3 DNA sequence: TGTGCCAGCAGCCTGGGGACTAGCGGGGACGAGCAGTACTTC. This chain links TRBV4-2 with TRBJ2-7; 13 bases map to TRBD2. The CDR3 covers 14 residues. CDR1 is LGHNA, CDR2 YNFKEQ, per germline. With 4 bases clipped from V and 5 bases from J, the junction kept 2 bases outside the gene matches.

The chain links TRBV10-1 to TRBJ2-3, with D perhaps being TRBD1 or TRBD2 (5 bases each). The germline gives CDR1 WNHNN, CDR2 SYGVQD (reference sequence). The CDR3 is made up of 14 amino acids. V lost 5 bases and J lost 1, with 10 bases in between. CDR3 sequence reads: CASSPRDGTDTQYF. For the CDR3, the DNA is TGCGCCAGCAGTCCAAGGGACGGCACAGATACGCAGTATTTT.